The 13 T cell receptor beta chains reported below all come from one sample, sequenced in a study of blood T cell repertoires in COVID-19. TCRdb's copy holds only in-frame clones and misses some; the assay was immunoSEQ multiplex PCR. The top ten hold around a third of the sample, which has about 100,000 clones, more than 65% seen once. The sequenced sample consisted of peripheral blood. The receptors come from a man aged 65 to 85 with active or convalescent COVID-19.

This clone occurred a few times. V gene TRBV10-2 combines with J gene TRBJ2-7, with TRBD1 as a possible D gene (5 bases). Germline V lookup: CDR1 WSHSY, CDR2 SAAADI. Trimming shortened V by 6 bases and J by 5 bases, and 14 bases separated the two germline ends. The CDR3 spans 13 residues. CDR3 in DNA: TGCGCCAGCAGGTGGACATATCGGCACGAGCAGTACTTC. Protein product: CASRWTYRHEQYF.

The V gene is TRBV15, the J gene TRBJ1-4; tentative D call: TRBD1 (6 bases). This CDR3 is 15 amino acids long. Germline assignment: CDR1 LNHNV and CDR2 YYDKDF (reference sequence). The germline V and J ends were trimmed by 0 bases and 7 bases, with 12 bases remaining between them. CDR3 residues: CATSRDGRGSEKLFF. The CDR3 DNA reads TGTGCCACCAGCAGAGATGGGAGGGGGAGTGAAAAACTGTTTTTT.

The chain is built from TRBV7-2 and TRBJ2-2, with TRBD2 as a possible D gene (5 bases). V lost 5 bases, J lost 1 base, and 11 bases lay in between. The CDR3 loop spans 15 amino acids. Germline loops: CDR1 SGHTA, CDR2 FQGNSA. The chain's CDR3 is CASSLLAENTGELFF. Here the CDR3 DNA reads TGTGCCAGCAGCCTGCTAGCAGAGAACACCGGGGAGCTGTTTTTT. Variable domain in full (rest from reference TRBV7-2 and TRBJ2-2): GAGVSQSPSNKVTEKGKDVELRCDPISGHTALYWYRQSLGQGLEFLIYFQGNSAPDKSGLPSDRFSAERTGGSVSTLTIQRTQQEDSAVYLCASSLLAENTGELFFGEGSRLTVL.

J is TRBJ1-1 and V is TRBV5-1; 11 positions agree with TRBD1. The germline gives CDR1 SGHRS, CDR2 YFSETQ. The CDR3 is made up of 14 amino acids. Trimming removed 0 bases from V and 6 bases from J; junction bases left unmatched: 1. The CDR3 region is CASSLVGQGAEAFF. In DNA, the CDR3 is TGCGCCAGCAGCTTGGTGGGACAGGGGGCTGAAGCTTTCTTT.

The rearrangement uses TRBV28 and TRBJ2-1; 8 bases agree with TRBD2. Germline assignment: CDR1 MDHEN and CDR2 SYDVKM. Trimming removed 6 bases from V and 5 bases from J; junction bases left unmatched: 9. This CDR3 has 15 amino acids. The DNA of the CDR3 is TGTGCCAGCAGCCTTAGTAGCGGGGTTGACAATGAGCAGTTCTTC. Its protein is CASSLSSGVDNEQFF. Filled out from reference TRBV28 and TRBJ2-1, the complete variable domain reads DVKVTQSSRYLVKRTGEKVFLECVQDMDHENMFWYRQDPGLGLRLIYFSYDVKMKEKGDIPEGYSVSREKKERFSLILESASTNQTSMYLCASSLSSGVDNEQFFGPGTRLTVL.

This clone appeared once. The chain has TRBV12-5 and TRBJ2-7, with 10 bases identical to TRBD1. The CDR3 loop spans 14 amino acids. CDR1 and CDR2 from the germline V gene are LGHNT and FRNRAP. The J segment lost 4 bases and the V segment lost 4 bases, leaving 4 bases of the junction unmatched. The CDR3 DNA reads as TGTGCTAGTGGTTGGGACAGGGGTGGGTACGAGCAGTACTTC. It encodes CASGWDRGGYEQYF. Filled out from reference TRBV12-5 and TRBJ2-7, the complete variable domain reads DARVTQTPRHKVTEMGQEVTMRCQPILGHNTVFWYRQTMMQGLELLAYFRNRAPLDDSGMPKDRFSAEMPDATLATLKIQPSEPRDSAVYFCASGWDRGGYEQYFGPGTRLTVT.

J is TRBJ1-5 and V is TRBV6-2 or TRBV6-3; D is unresolved. V lost 5 bases to trimming and J lost 0 bases, with 5 bases between them. The germline gives CDR1 MNHEY, CDR2 SVGEGT. The CDR3 extends over 13 amino acids. The CDR3 is CASSEYSNQPQHF. In DNA, the CDR3 is TGTGCCAGCAGTGAGTATAGCAATCAGCCCCAGCATTTT.

This clone was found a few times. The V call is TRBV9, the J call TRBJ2-1; 8 bases are a match to TRBD1. The length of the CDR3 is 13 residues. The J segment lost 12 bases and the V segment lost 2 bases, leaving 7 bases of the junction unmatched. CDR1 and CDR2 (germline): SGDLS, YYNGEE. The CDR3 nucleotides read TGTGCCAGCAGCGTCCTCCCCGACAGGGGGCAGTTCTTC. Residues: CASSVLPDRGQFF.

V usage is TRBV28 and J usage is TRBJ1-6, with TRBD1 matching 8 bases. The CDR3 has 15 amino acids. Germline V lookup: CDR1 MDHEN, CDR2 SYDVKM. J lost 6 bases, V lost 8 bases, and 9 bases had no gene match. In nucleotides, the CDR3 is TGTGCCAGCCTGCCCGGGACAGGAGGTAATTCACCCCTCCACTTT. Amino acid sequence: CASLPGTGGNSPLHF.

The chain is built from TRBV28 and TRBJ2-5, with 9 bases fitting TRBD1. The CDR3 contains 15 residues. Germline lookup yields CDR1 MDHEN and CDR2 SYDVKM. V shed 4 bases, J shed 4 bases, and the junction held 7 bases outside the gene matches. In DNA, the CDR3 is TGTGCCAGCAGTTCAACAGGGGGCGTAAGAGAGACCCAGTACTTC. It codes for CASSSTGGVRETQYF.

The chain couples TRBV5-4 to TRBJ2-1; 12 nucleotides align to TRBD2. V trimming: 3 bases; J trimming: 1 base; junction bases outside the gene matches: 2. The germline gives CDR1 SGHNT, CDR2 YYREEE (reference sequence). This CDR3 comprises 16 residues. CDR3 loop: CASSSGTSGSYNEQFF. The CDR3, as DNA: TGTGCCAGCAGCTCCGGGACTAGCGGGTCCTACAATGAGCAGTTCTTC.

This clone has a single count. The rearrangement links TRBV28 to TRBJ2-3; tentative D call: TRBD1 (5 bases). CDR1 and CDR2 from the germline V gene are MDHEN and SYDVKM. The CDR3 length is 16 residues. Trimming removed 6 bases at V and 6 bases at J, with 22 bases between. This CDR3 reads CASSPGPPSSGDTQYF. CDR3 nucleotide sequence: TGTGCCAGCAGCCCCGGGCCCCCTTCCTCAGGGGATACGCAGTATTTT.

The V gene is TRBV3-1 (or the pseudogene TRBV3-2), the J gene TRBJ2-7; perhaps TRBD2 as D (6 bases). This CDR3 has 14 amino acids. Germline assignment: CDR1 LGHDT and CDR2 YNNKEL (reference sequence). Trimming removed 1 base at V and 9 bases at J, with 16 bases between. As DNA, the CDR3 is TGTGCCAGCAGCCAAGGAACGGGACTCCGCGGGCAGTACTTC. It codes for CASSQGTGLRGQYF.